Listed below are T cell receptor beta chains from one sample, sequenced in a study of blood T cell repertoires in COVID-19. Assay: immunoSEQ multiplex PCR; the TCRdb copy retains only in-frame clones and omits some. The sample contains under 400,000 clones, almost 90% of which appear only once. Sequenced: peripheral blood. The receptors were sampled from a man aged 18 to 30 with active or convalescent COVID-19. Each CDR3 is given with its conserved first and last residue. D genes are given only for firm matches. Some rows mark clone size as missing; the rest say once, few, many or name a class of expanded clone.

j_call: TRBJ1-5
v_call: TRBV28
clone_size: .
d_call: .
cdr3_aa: CASSLRYDQPQHF
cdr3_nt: TGTGCCAGCAGCCTCAGGTATGATCAGCCCCAGCATTTT

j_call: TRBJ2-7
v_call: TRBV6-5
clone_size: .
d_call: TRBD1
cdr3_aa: CASRSGTGLYEQYF
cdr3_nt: TGTGCCAGCAGATCCGGGACAGGGCTATACGAGCAGTACTTC

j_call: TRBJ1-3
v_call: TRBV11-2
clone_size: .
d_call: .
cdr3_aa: CASSFWSSGNTIYF
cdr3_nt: TGTGCCAGCAGCTTCTGGAGCTCTGGAAACACCATATATTTT

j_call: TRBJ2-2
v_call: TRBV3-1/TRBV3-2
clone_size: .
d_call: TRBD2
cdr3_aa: CASSQVSGGYTGELFF
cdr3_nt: TGTGCCAGCAGCCAAGTTTCGGGGGGGTACACCGGGGAGCTGTTTTTT

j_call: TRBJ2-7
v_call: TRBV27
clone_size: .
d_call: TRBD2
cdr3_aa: CASSLGTSGLYEQYF
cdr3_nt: TGTGCCAGCAGTCTTGGGACTAGCGGGTTATACGAGCAGTACTTC

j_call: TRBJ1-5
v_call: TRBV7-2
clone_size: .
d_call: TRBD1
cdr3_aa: CASSGQGYSNQPQHF
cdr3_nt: TGTGCCAGCAGCGGACAGGGGTATAGCAATCAGCCCCAGCATTTT

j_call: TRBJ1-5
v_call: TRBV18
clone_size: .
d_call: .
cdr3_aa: CASSPPPGWFQHF
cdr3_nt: TGTGCCAGCTCACCACCTCCAGGGTGGTTCCAGCATTTT

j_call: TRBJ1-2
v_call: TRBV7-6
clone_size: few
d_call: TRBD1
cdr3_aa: CASSLEGQGAYGYTF
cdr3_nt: TGTGCCAGCAGCTTAGAGGGACAGGGGGCCTATGGCTACACCTTC

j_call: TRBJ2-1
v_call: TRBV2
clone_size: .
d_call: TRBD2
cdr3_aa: CASSRLAGSDEQFF
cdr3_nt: TGTGCCAGCAGTAGACTAGCGGGAAGCGATGAGCAGTTCTTC

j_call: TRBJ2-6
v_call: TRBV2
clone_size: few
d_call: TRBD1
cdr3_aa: CASSGDRGDTNVLTF
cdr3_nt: TGTGCCAGCAGCGGGGACAGGGGGGATACCAACGTCCTGACTTTC

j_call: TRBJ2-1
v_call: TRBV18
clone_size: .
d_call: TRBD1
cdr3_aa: CASSLRDRDYEQFF
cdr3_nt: TGTGCCAGCTCCCTCCGGGACAGGGACTATGAGCAGTTCTTC

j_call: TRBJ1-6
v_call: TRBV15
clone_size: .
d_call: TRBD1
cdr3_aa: CATSRTLDRGSNSPLHF
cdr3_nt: TGTGCCACCAGCAGGACCTTGGACAGGGGAAGCAATTCACCCCTCCACTTT

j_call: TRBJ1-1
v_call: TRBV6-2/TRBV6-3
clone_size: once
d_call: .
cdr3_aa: CASSFVLRTEAFF
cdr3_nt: TGTGCCAGCAGTTTCGTCCTTCGGACTGAAGCTTTCTTT

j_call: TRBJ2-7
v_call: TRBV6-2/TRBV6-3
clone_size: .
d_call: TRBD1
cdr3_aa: CASSYRGTGAYEQYF
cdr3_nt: TGTGCCAGCAGTTATCGCGGGACAGGGGCCTACGAGCAGTACTTC

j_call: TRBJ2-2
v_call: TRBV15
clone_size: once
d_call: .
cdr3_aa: CATSTREAGELFF
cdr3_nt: TGTGCCACCAGCACCAGGGAGGCCGGGGAGCTGTTTTTT